These 14 T cell receptor beta chains were sequenced from one sample in a study of shared clonotypes between healthy human individuals. Here immunoSEQ multiplex PCR was the method, and the copy in TCRdb shows in-frame clones only, minus some. The data hold 2 million to 2.5 million clones, with approximately 95% observed a single time. The sample was naive CD4+ T cells sorted from blood. Subset: CD45RA+ positively selected. The origin of the receptors is a man between 18 and 29 years old in good health.

This chain links TRBV6-6 with TRBJ1-6; 7 bases agree with TRBD1. V dropped 2 bases and J dropped 8; count of bases not matched to a gene: 6. The CDR3 runs 15 residues. Germline V gene lookup returns CDR1 MNHNY and CDR2 SVGAGI (reference sequence). CDR3 DNA sequence: TGTGCCAGCAGTTACACGCGGGACAGTCATTCACCCCTCCACTTT. Its protein is CASSYTRDSHSPLHF.

The chain employs TRBV6-6 and TRBJ2-7, with a weak D call TRBD2 (6 bases). V lost 5 bases and J 5 bases, leaving 16 bases between the germline ends. The CDR3 extends over 14 amino acids. From germline, CDR1 is MNHNY and CDR2 SVGAGI (reference sequence). The CDR3 coding sequence is TGTGCCAGCAGTCGGGGGACCCCCCGGCACGAGCAGTACTTC. Its protein is CASSRGTPRHEQYF.

The V gene is TRBV10-3, the J gene TRBJ2-2; 8 bases are shared with TRBD2. Trimming cost V 10 bases and J 6 bases; bases outside gene matches: 13. This CDR3 region has 15 residues. The germline V gene encodes CDR1 ENHRY and CDR2 SYGVKD. In DNA form, the CDR3 reads TGTGCCACCCGGGATAATAGCGGGGTCGCCGGGGAGCTGTTTTTT. It codes for CATRDNSGVAGELFF.

The genes are TRBV5-7 and TRBJ1-1; D remains unclear. Being an ORF, TRBV5-7 has a function that is uncertain. The CDR3 sequence is 14 residues long. V lost 0 bases and J lost 4, with 10 bases in between. The CDR3 coding sequence is TGTGCCAGCAGCTTGGGGGCAGAGAGCACTGAAGCTTTCTTT. It yields the protein CASSLGAESTEAFF.

The chain has TRBV7-2 and TRBJ2-7; D unresolved. V lost 7 bases and J 4 bases, leaving 14 bases between the germline ends. CDR1 and CDR2 (germline): SGHTA, FQGNSA. CDR3 length: 13 amino acids. CDR3 coding DNA: TGTGCCAGCACCGAGACCTGGGATTACGAGCAGTACTTC. It encodes CASTETWDYEQYF.

V is TRBV14 and J is TRBJ1-4; D gene ambiguous. The CDR3 has 12 residues. Germline values: CDR1 SGHDN, CDR2 FVKESK. Deletions cut 6 bases from V and 7 bases from J, with 9 bases between. In DNA form, the CDR3 reads TGTGCCAGCAGTTATCCGGCTGAAAAACTGTTTTTT. It is translated as CASSYPAEKLFF.

Concerning this clone: Other DNA variants within this sample encode the same CDR3. The chain couples TRBV7-8 to TRBJ2-1; unclear D gene. V was shortened by 1 base and J by 1 base, with 5 bases between the two germline ends. The CDR3 is 14 residues long. Looked up from germline, CDR1 is SGHVS and CDR2 is FQNEAQ. This chain's CDR3 is CASSLVSSYNEQFF. As DNA, the CDR3 is TGTGCCAGCAGCTTAGTTAGTTCCTACAATGAGCAGTTCTTC.

V is TRBV6-1 and J is TRBJ1-6, with no clear D. The V gene's germline CDR1 is MNHNS and CDR2 SASEGT. The CDR3 spans 15 residues. The V gene lost 2 bases and the J gene lost 11 bases, with 16 bases spanning the gap. CDR3 nucleotides: TGTGCCAGCAGTGAAATCGGAAGGGAAGGTCCACCCCTCCACTTT. Encoded protein: CASSEIGREGPPLHF.

The chain combines TRBV5-1 with TRBJ1-1; unclear D gene. The CDR3 is 13 residues long. The germline V gene has CDR1 SGHRS and CDR2 YFSETQ. V was trimmed by 5 bases and J by 1 base, leaving 9 bases between them. CDR3 sequence: CASRKTENTEAFF. The CDR3 DNA is TGCGCCAGCAGAAAAACAGAGAACACTGAAGCTTTCTTT.

This clone was counted once. J is TRBJ2-4 and V is TRBV18; 10 nucleotides align to TRBD2. CDR3 length equals 16 residues. J gave up 4 bases and V 2 bases, and 5 bases lay outside the gene matches. The V gene's germline CDR1 is KGHSH and CDR2 LQKENI. The CDR3 loop reads CASSPEASGRKNIQYF. Here the CDR3 DNA reads TGTGCCAGCTCACCAGAGGCTAGCGGGAGAAAAAACATTCAGTACTTC.

As for this clone: Other DNA sequences in the sample encode the same CDR3. This chain uses TRBV28 with TRBJ2-1; D is tentatively TRBD1 or TRBD2 (5 bases each). The CDR3 runs to 11 residues. CDR1 MDHEN and CDR2 SYDVKM come from the germline V gene. V dropped 3 bases and J dropped 10 bases, with 7 bases sitting between them. For the CDR3, the DNA is TGTGCCAGCAGTTTCCGGGACGAGCAGTTCTTC. Translation gives CASSFRDEQFF. Looking up the rest from reference TRBV28 and TRBJ2-1 gives the full variable domain: DVKVTQSSRYLVKRTGEKVFLECVQDMDHENMFWYRQDPGLGLRLIYFSYDVKMKEKGDIPEGYSVSREKKERFSLILESASTNQTSMYLCASSFRDEQFFGPGTRLTVL.

The J gene is TRBJ2-3, the V gene TRBV30; TRBD2 matches 8 bases. The J segment lost 3 bases and the V segment lost 3 bases, leaving 8 bases of the junction unmatched. The CDR3 has 15 residues. In germline, CDR1 is GTSNPN, CDR2 SVGIG (reference sequence). CDR3 coding DNA: TGTGCCTGGAGGACAAGCGGGAGTGGTACAGATACGCAGTATTTT. Its translation is CAWRTSGSGTDTQYF. Full variable domain (remainder filled in from reference TRBV30 and TRBJ2-3): SQTIHQWPATLVQPVGSPLSLECTVEGTSNPNLYWYRQAAGRGLQLLFYSVGIGQISSEVPQNLSASRPQDRQFILSSKKLLLSDSGFYLCAWRTSGSGTDTQYFGPGTRLTVL.

The V call is TRBV10-1, the J call TRBJ1-6; D gene ambiguous. Germline V CDR1 and CDR2: WNHNN, SYGVQD (reference sequence). V gave up 3 bases and J gave up 9 bases, with 9 bases separating them. The CDR3 totals 13 residues. CDR3 coding DNA: TGCGCCAGCAGTGAAGAGGTCTTTTCACCCCTCCACTTT. It codes for CASSEEVFSPLHF.

The chain uses TRBV9 and TRBJ1-1, with D possibly matching TRBD1 (5 bases). With 0 bases removed from V and 6 bases from J, the gap between germline ends came to 18 bases. Germline CDR1 SGDLS, CDR2 YYNGEE. The CDR3 is made up of 16 amino acids. CDR3: CASSVALSGQGSEAFF. CDR3 DNA sequence: TGTGCCAGCAGCGTAGCGCTCTCCGGGCAGGGCTCTGAAGCTTTCTTT.